This TCR beta chain was identified in a study of blood T cell repertoires in COVID-19. As for the study in general: Whether acute or convalescent, the COVID-19 samples came from the United States, Italy and Spain. PBMCs, B-cell-depleted T cells, or T cells provided the cDNA or gDNA that made up the material.

Original handling: Amplification with reference gene primers provided the estimates of nucleated cell counts. Clones were read by immunoSEQ multiplex PCR, and TCRdb kept only the in-frame ones, dropping some. For V, J and clone size, that table is used; D and trimming come from the DNA. The sample carries fewer than 50,000 clones, 79% recorded once. CDR1 is SQVTM, CDR2 ANQGSEA, per germline. This CDR3 has 13 amino acids. Trimming stripped 0 bases from V and 6 bases from J, with 8 bases between. The sample comprised peripheral blood. The rearrangement joins TRBV29-1 to TRBJ2-2; D might be TRBD1 (6 bases). The TCR originated in a man in his 70s with acute or convalescent COVID-19. CDR3 sequence reads: CSVEDRGSGELFF. The CDR3 DNA reads as TGCAGCGTTGAAGACAGGGGCTCCGGGGAGCTGTTTTTT.